This is a list of T cell receptor beta chains from one sample in a study of blood T cell repertoires in COVID-19. TCRdb's table, derived via immunoSEQ multiplex PCR, lists solely in-frame clones and lacks some. The sample has 200,000 to 250,000 clones, roughly 81% seen once. Source material: peripheral blood. Every receptor here comes from a woman aged 45-60 years with active or convalescent COVID-19. CDR3s include the opening cysteine and the closing phenylalanine or tryptophan. D genes are given only for firm matches. Rows give clone size only sometimes, using once, few, many, or a class for an expanded clone.

TRBV28,TRBJ1-1,NA,NA,CATTGGSEGNTEAFF,TGTGCCACGACCGGGGGATCGGAGGGAAACACTGAAGCTTTCTTT
TRBV6-5,TRBJ1-1,TRBD1,NA,CASSSQGFGEAFF,TGTGCCAGCAGTTCACAGGGGTTCGGTGAAGCTTTCTTT
TRBV10-3,TRBJ1-2,NA,NA,CAISESSIYGYTF,TGTGCCATCAGTGAGTCCAGTATCTATGGCTACACCTTC
TRBV7-9,TRBJ2-5,TRBD2,NA,CASSFSVTSGQETQYF,TGTGCCAGCAGCTTCTCCGTGACTAGCGGACAAGAGACCCAGTACTTC
TRBV4-2,TRBJ2-2,NA,NA,CASSQDTWNTGELFF,TGTGCCAGCAGCCAAGATACTTGGAACACCGGGGAGCTGTTTTTT
TRBV3-1/TRBV3-2,TRBJ2-5,TRBD2,NA,CASSRGASGKETQYF,TGTGCCAGCAGCCGAGGCGCTAGCGGAAAAGAGACCCAGTACTTC
TRBV5-6,TRBJ1-4,TRBD1,NA,CASSLAGTGIEKLFF,TGTGCCAGCAGCTTGGCCGGGACAGGAATCGAAAAACTGTTTTTT
TRBV7-2,TRBJ1-5,NA,NA,CASSYSGGPQHF,TGTGCCAGCAGCTACAGCGGGGGACCCCAGCATTTT
TRBV11-2,TRBJ1-1,NA,once,CASSWGGTEAFF,TGTGCCAGCAGCTGGGGAGGCACTGAAGCTTTCTTT
TRBV4-1,TRBJ2-1,NA,NA,CASSQDRSSYNEQFF,TGCGCCAGCAGCCAAGACCGGAGCTCCTACAATGAGCAGTTCTTC
TRBV11-2,TRBJ1-2,NA,NA,CASSPLAGGYTF,TGTGCCAGCAGCCCCCTGGCGGGCGGCTACACCTTC
TRBV2,TRBJ2-5,NA,NA,CASSEGRETQYF,TGTGCCAGCAGTGAAGGGAGAGAGACCCAGTACTTC
TRBV12-5,TRBJ1-1,NA,NA,CASGLYRDRAFF,TGTGCTAGTGGCCTCTATCGGGATAGGGCTTTCTTT
TRBV28,TRBJ1-3,NA,NA,CASSLDRSSGNTIYF,TGTGCCAGCAGTCTAGACAGGAGCTCTGGAAACACCATATATTTT
TRBV18,TRBJ2-7,TRBD2,once,CASSQGLAGVGEQYF,TGTGCCAGCTCTCAGGGACTAGCGGGAGTTGGGGAGCAGTACTTC
TRBV29-1,TRBJ2-7,NA,NA,CSASVRGSLYEQYF,TGCAGCGCGTCGGTTAGGGGGTCTCTCTACGAGCAGTACTTC
TRBV2,TRBJ1-6,TRBD1,NA,CAGSTGGNNSPLHF,TGTGCCGGGAGTACAGGGGGCAACAATTCACCCCTCCACTTT
TRBV5-1,TRBJ1-4,TRBD1,NA,CASRRTGESRANEKLFF,TGCGCCAGCAGGCGGACAGGGGAGAGCCGGGCTAATGAAAAACTGTTTTTT
TRBV28,TRBJ1-2,TRBD1,NA,CASSPGQGVFYGYTF,TGTGCCAGCAGTCCGGGACAGGGGGTCTTCTATGGCTACACCTTC
TRBV5-6,TRBJ2-2,NA,NA,CASSSSPRRTGELFF,TGTGCCAGCTCCTCTAGCCCTAGGAGAACCGGGGAGCTGTTTTTT
TRBV24-1,TRBJ1-3,NA,NA,CATSEGGRRNTIYF,TGTGCCACCAGTGAGGGGGGAAGGCGAAACACCATATATTTT
TRBV5-4,TRBJ1-6,NA,NA,CASSLDSRSDSPLHF,TGTGCCAGCAGTCTCGACTCGCGCTCCGATTCACCCCTCCACTTT
TRBV14,TRBJ1-1,NA,once,CASSHRVYTEAFF,TGTGCCAGCAGCCATCGGGTATACACTGAAGCTTTCTTT
TRBV5-1,TRBJ1-5,TRBD1,NA,CASSLATGYGQPQHF,TGCGCCAGCAGCTTGGCGACAGGGTACGGGCAGCCCCAGCATTTT
TRBV19,TRBJ1-3,NA,once,CASSRQDGTIYF,TGTGCCAGTAGTCGACAGGATGGCACCATATATTTT
TRBV5-1,TRBJ2-4,TRBD2,NA,CASSRGLVGNIQYF,TGCGCCAGCAGCCGGGGACTAGTAGGGAACATTCAGTACTTC
TRBV28,TRBJ2-7,NA,NA,CASARGNEQYF,TGTGCCAGCGCCAGGGGTAACGAGCAGTACTTC
TRBV10-3,TRBJ2-2,TRBD2,NA,CATSGLAPSNTGELFF,TGTGCCACTTCCGGACTAGCCCCTTCTAACACCGGGGAGCTGTTTTTT
TRBV30,TRBJ1-2,NA,NA,CASTRQSMSYTF,TGTGCCTCTACACGACAGTCTATGAGCTACACCTTC
TRBV5-1,TRBJ1-1,TRBD1,NA,CASSPGQGWNTEAFF,TGCGCCAGCAGCCCCGGACAGGGTTGGAACACTGAAGCTTTCTTT
TRBV9,TRBJ2-2,TRBD2,NA,CASSVGASGATGELFF,TGTGCCAGCAGCGTAGGTGCGAGCGGGGCCACTGGGGAGCTGTTTTTT
TRBV23-1,TRBJ1-2,NA,once,CASSQCSLNGYTF,TGCGCCAGCAGTCAATGTAGCTTGAATGGCTACACCTTC
TRBV4-2,TRBJ2-2,NA,NA,CASSQGGGANTGELFF,TGTGCCAGCAGCCAAGGAGGGGGGGCGAACACCGGGGAGCTGTTTTTT
TRBV28,TRBJ1-4,TRBD1,few,CASTGQGGATNEKLFF,TGTGCCAGCACGGGACAGGGGGGTGCAACTAATGAAAAACTGTTTTTT
TRBV5-6,TRBJ1-2,NA,NA,CASSLGVGDTRVGGYTF,TGTGCCAGCAGCTTGGGGGTCGGGGACACTAGAGTCGGAGGCTACACCTTC
TRBV6-5,TRBJ1-4,NA,NA,CASSYGWGRQGKLFF,TGTGCCAGCAGTTACGGGTGGGGGCGGCAGGGAAAACTGTTTTTT
TRBV5-1,TRBJ2-2,TRBD2,NA,CASSFSGRNTGELFF,TGCGCCAGCAGCTTTAGCGGGAGGAACACCGGGGAGCTGTTTTTT
TRBV11-2,TRBJ1-1,TRBD1,NA,CASSLTGGKFDTEAFF,TGTGCCAGCAGCTTAACAGGGGGCAAGTTCGACACTGAAGCTTTCTTT
TRBV5-1,TRBJ2-5,TRBD2,NA,CASSLAAGVETQYF,TGCGCCAGCAGCTTGGCGGCGGGAGTGGAGACCCAGTACTTC
TRBV19,TRBJ1-4,NA,many,CASQLGSGMEKLFF,TGTGCCAGCCAACTGGGGTCAGGGATGGAAAAACTGTTTTTT
TRBV5-1,TRBJ1-3,TRBD1,few,CASSLGQTGNTIYF,TGCGCCAGCAGCCTGGGACAGACTGGAAACACCATATATTTT
TRBV4-1,TRBJ1-2,TRBD1,NA,CASSQPGQGMRGYTF,TGCGCCAGCAGCCAACCTGGACAGGGTATGCGGGGCTACACCTTC
TRBV24-1,TRBJ1-2,NA,NA,CATSDLPMEGYTF,TGTGCCACCAGTGATTTACCGATGGAGGGCTACACCTTC
TRBV19,TRBJ1-3,NA,NA,CATGAFTGNTIYF,TGTGCTACCGGAGCCTTCACGGGAAACACCATATATTTT
TRBV6-5,TRBJ2-5,TRBD2,NA,CASGTSGRPETQYF,TGTGCCAGCGGGACTAGCGGACGGCCGGAGACCCAGTACTTC
TRBV6-1,TRBJ2-7,TRBD1,NA,CASSESGTGGSLYEQYF,TGTGCCAGCAGTGAATCCGGGACAGGGGGCTCGTTGTACGAGCAGTACTTC
TRBV11-2,TRBJ1-2,NA,NA,CASSPEDSNPYGYTF,TGTGCCAGCAGCCCAGAGGACAGCAATCCCTATGGCTACACCTTC
TRBV18,TRBJ1-6,TRBD1,NA,CASSPGQINSPLHF,TGTGCCAGCTCACCGGGACAGATAAATTCACCCCTCCACTTT
TRBV28,TRBJ1-5,TRBD1,NA,CASSLTLGTGVNQPQHF,TGTGCCAGCAGTTTAACCCTCGGGACAGGGGTCAATCAGCCCCAGCATTTT